A single sample gave rise to the 27 T cell receptor beta chains below, sequenced in a study of blood T cell dynamics during melanoma immunotherapy. Specified time point: pre-treatment baseline. The protocol was immunoSEQ multiplex PCR, while the TCRdb copy is restricted to in-frame clones and leaves out a portion. The sample has about 22,000 clones, 85% to 90% seen once. Sequencing used blood, obtained from a patient treated with checkpoint blockade. Receptors originate from a human donor with melanoma.

The chain has TRBV6-6 and TRBJ2-7; 8 bases fit TRBD2. Per germline, CDR1 MNHNY and CDR2 SVGAGI (reference sequence). The CDR3 has 15 residues. The ends lost 4 bases at V and 6 bases at J; junction bases unmatched: 11. CDR3 sequence (DNA): TGTGCCAGCAGTTCCCTCGAGCGGGGGAGGCGCGAGCAGTACTTC. This sequence encodes CASSSLERGRREQYF.

This clone was recorded once. V gene TRBV5-1 combines with J gene TRBJ1-1; D unclear. V lost 1 base and J 6 bases, leaving 10 bases between the germline ends. The CDR3 loop spans 13 amino acids. Germline V gene data show CDR1 as SGHRS and CDR2 as YFSETQ. CDR3 sequence: CASSLRGGSEAFF. Here the CDR3 DNA reads TGCGCCAGCAGCTTGCGGGGAGGCTCTGAAGCTTTCTTT. Full variable domain (outside the CDR3, taken from reference TRBV5-1 and TRBJ1-1): KAGVTQTPRYLIKTRGQQVTLSCSPISGHRSVSWYQQTPGQGLQFLFEYFSETQRNKGNFPGRFSGRQFSNSRSEMNVSTLELGDSALYLCASSLRGGSEAFFGQGTRLTVV.

The genes are TRBV10-2 and TRBJ2-7, with a weak D call TRBD1 (5 bases). Germline values: CDR1 WSHSY, CDR2 SAAADI. Trimming left V 8 bases short and J 5 bases short, with 10 bases between. This CDR3 spans 11 amino acids. Here the CDR3 DNA reads TGCGCCAGCGCTTTAGGGGACGAGCAGTACTTC. Residues: CASALGDEQYF.

The J gene is TRBJ2-5, the V gene TRBV27, with TRBD2 identical over 16 bases. Germline CDR1 and CDR2: MNHEY and SMNVEV (reference sequence). With V trimmed by 6 bases and J by 4 bases, 11 bases remained unmatched. This CDR3 has 18 residues. The CDR3 protein is CASSRKPGTSGRGETQYF. CDR3 bases: TGTGCCAGCAGCAGAAAACCCGGGACTAGCGGGAGGGGAGAGACCCAGTACTTC.

The chain employs TRBV5-4 and TRBJ2-1; possibly TRBD1 for D (5 bases). Germline CDR1 SGHNT, CDR2 YYREEE (reference sequence). Between the trimmed V and J ends, which lost 4 bases and 4 bases, there was a span of 9 bases. The CDR3 loop spans 13 amino acids. CDR3 in amino acids: CASSLRTYNEQFF. CDR3 nucleotide sequence: TGTGCCAGCAGCCTAAGGACATACAATGAGCAGTTCTTC. The full variable domain, with the rest looked up from reference TRBV5-4 and TRBJ2-1, is ETGVTQSPTHLIKTRGQQVTLRCSSQSGHNTVSWYQQALGQGPQFIFQYYREEENGRGNFPPRFSGLQFPNYSSELNVNALELDDSALYLCASSLRTYNEQFFGPGTRLTVL.

This clone came up a few times. The rearrangement uses TRBV4-2 and TRBJ2-7, with 13 bases aligning to TRBD2. Germline V lookup: CDR1 LGHNA, CDR2 YNFKEQ. Trimming at V came to 1 base and at J to 2 bases, leaving 5 bases not matched to a gene. The CDR3 contains 17 residues. In nucleotides, the CDR3 is TGTGCCAGCAGCCAAGGGAGGACTAGCGGGGGCACCTACGAGCAGTACTTC. Its translation: CASSQGRTSGGTYEQYF.

CDR3 sequence: CASSLGDANYGYTF. DNA for the CDR3: TGTGCCAGCAGCTTAGGCGATGCTAACTATGGCTACACCTTC. The rearrangement joins TRBV7-6 to TRBJ1-2; D unclear. CDR1 and CDR2 from the germline V gene are SGHVS and FNYEAQ. V was shortened by 1 base and J by 0 bases, with 6 bases between the two germline ends. The CDR3 spans 14 residues.

The rearrangement uses TRBV7-6 and TRBJ2-3; 9 nucleotides align to TRBD2. There are 18 residues in the CDR3. In germline, CDR1 is SGHVS, CDR2 FNYEAQ. J lost 1 base, V lost 5 bases, and 13 bases had no gene match. The CDR3 reads CASSLRGGRAYGTDTQYF. In nucleotides, the CDR3 is TGTGCCAGCAGCCTCCGCGGCGGGAGGGCCTATGGCACAGATACGCAGTATTTT.

The V call is TRBV6-1, the J call TRBJ2-5; 16 nucleotides align to TRBD2. This CDR3 is built from 18 residues. V dropped 1 base and J dropped 4; count of bases not matched to a gene: 6. Germline V CDR1 and CDR2: MNHNS, SASEGT. The chain's CDR3 is CASSEDGTSGGARETQYF. CDR3 nucleotide sequence: TGTGCCAGCAGTGAAGATGGGACTAGCGGGGGGGCCAGAGAGACCCAGTACTTC.

This chain connects TRBV5-3 to TRBJ2-5; D is tentatively TRBD1 or TRBD2 (5 bases each). TRBV5-3 is an open reading frame, and its role is uncertain. The CDR3 is 16 amino acids. Between the trimmed V and J ends, which lost 4 bases and 2 bases, there was a span of 18 bases. CDR3 residues: CARSPFRDGEQETQYF. The CDR3 bases are TGTGCCAGAAGCCCCTTCAGGGACGGAGAACAAGAGACCCAGTACTTC.

V and J are TRBV5-4 and TRBJ2-3; D perhaps matches TRBD1 (5 bases). Germline lookup yields CDR1 SGHNT and CDR2 YYREEE (reference sequence). The CDR3 is 18 residues long. V was trimmed by 3 bases and J by 0 bases, leaving 20 bases between them. The DNA for the CDR3 is TGTGCCAGCAGCTCGATAGTTTGGGTTGACAGTAGCACAGATACGCAGTATTTT. Its translation is CASSSIVWVDSSTDTQYF.

The V call is TRBV9, the J call TRBJ1-4; 11 positions match TRBD1. This CDR3 contains 15 residues. Germline V CDR1 and CDR2: SGDLS, YYNGEE. Losses at the gene ends were 1 base for V and 8 bases for J; bases not matched to a gene: 4. The CDR3, as DNA: TGTGCCAGCAGCGTAATAGGGACAGGGGGAGAAAAACTGTTTTTT. Protein: CASSVIGTGGEKLFF.

The V and J genes are TRBV30 and TRBJ2-3; the D gene is possibly TRBD2 (5 bases). Germline V gene lookup returns CDR1 GTSNPN and CDR2 SVGIG (reference sequence). This CDR3 contains 13 residues. The V end lost 4 bases, the J end lost 0 bases, and 8 bases lay between the germline ends. CDR3 residues: CAWTRGSTDTQYF. Here the CDR3 DNA reads TGTGCCTGGACACGCGGGAGCACAGATACGCAGTATTTT.

The CDR3 region is CASGLVLGSQETQYF. CDR3 DNA: TGTGCTAGTGGTTTGGTACTTGGCAGCCAAGAGACCCAGTACTTC. This rearrangement joins TRBV12-5 to TRBJ2-5, with D unclear. The germline V gene encodes CDR1 LGHNT and CDR2 FRNRAP. Deletions cut 0 bases from V and 1 base from J, with 9 bases between. The CDR3 spans 15 residues.

The rearrangement links TRBV9 to TRBJ1-2; D ambiguous. The CDR3 sequence is 15 residues long. From germline, CDR1 is SGDLS and CDR2 YYNGEE. V was cut by 0 bases and J by 2 bases, with 11 bases left in between. The CDR3 DNA follows: TGTGCCAGCAGCGTAGAACTCGACACCAACTATGGCTACACCTTC. This codes for CASSVELDTNYGYTF.

This chain links TRBV4-2 with TRBJ2-3; 9 nucleotides agree with TRBD2. Trimming cost V 1 base and J 4 bases; bases outside gene matches: 6. Germline assignment: CDR1 LGHNA and CDR2 YNFKEQ. The CDR3 covers 16 residues. DNA for the CDR3: TGTGCCAGCAGCCAAGCGGCGGGGGGGCGCCCAGATACGCAGTATTTT. Its translation: CASSQAAGGRPDTQYF.

The DNA for the CDR3 is TGTGCCAGCACCCCCAGTGGGGAACTGAACACTGAAGCTTTCTTT. Translation gives CASTPSGELNTEAFF. The chain has TRBV13 and TRBJ1-1; D uncertain. CDR3 length equals 15 residues. V gave up 7 bases and J gave up 0 bases, with 15 bases separating them. The germline gives CDR1 PRHDT, CDR2 FYEKMQ (reference sequence).

The rearrangement uses TRBV9 and TRBJ1-1; TRBD1 is a possible D gene (6 bases). This CDR3 comprises 14 residues. CDR1 and CDR2 from the germline V gene are SGDLS and YYNGEE. Trimming stripped 0 bases from V and 1 base from J, with 7 bases between. DNA for the CDR3: TGTGCCAGCAGCGTAGACAGGGAGAACACTGAAGCTTTCTTT. Translation gives CASSVDRENTEAFF.

The gene calls are TRBV6-4 and TRBJ2-1; 10 positions match TRBD2. Trimming at V came to 4 bases and at J to 6 bases, leaving 6 bases not matched to a gene. Germline V gene lookup returns CDR1 MRHNA and CDR2 SNTAGT. The CDR3 totals 15 residues. CDR3 DNA sequence: TGTGCCAGCAGTGTAGAAGCGGGGGGGCTCAATGAGCAGTTCTTC. Its translation: CASSVEAGGLNEQFF.

V and J are TRBV27 and TRBJ2-7, with 9 nucleotides matching TRBD2. This CDR3 has 16 amino acids. V trimming: 0 bases; J trimming: 3 bases; junction bases outside the gene matches: 6. Germline V CDR1 and CDR2: MNHEY, SMNVEV (reference sequence). The CDR3 loop is CASSLSGGAGGYEQYF. CDR3 nucleotides: TGTGCCAGCAGTTTATCGGGAGGAGCGGGAGGCTACGAGCAGTACTTC.

The chain combines TRBV23-1 with TRBJ1-6, with D possibly matching TRBD1 (6 bases). TRBV23-1 is annotated as an ORF whose role is uncertain. The CDR3 sequence is 14 residues long. The V and J ends lost 3 bases and 12 bases respectively, with 15 bases between them. CDR3 in amino acids: CASSHHRAKKPLHF. The CDR3 region has the DNA TGCGCCAGCAGTCACCACAGGGCCAAAAAACCCCTCCACTTT.

This chain joins TRBV14 and TRBJ2-1; 10 bases fit TRBD2. This CDR3 is 15 amino acids long. The germline gives CDR1 SGHDN, CDR2 FVKESK. Unmatched junction bases numbered 11, after V lost 6 bases and J lost 9 bases. The CDR3 loop reads CASRVKSGGAGEQFF. CDR3 sequence (DNA): TGTGCCAGCAGAGTTAAAAGCGGGGGGGCCGGTGAGCAGTTCTTC. Looking up the rest from reference TRBV14 and TRBJ2-1 gives the full variable domain: EAGVTQFPSHSVIEKGQTVTLRCDPISGHDNLYWYRRVMGKEIKFLLHFVKESKQDESGMPNNRFLAERTGGTYSTLKVQPAELEDSGVYFCASRVKSGGAGEQFFGPGTRLTVL.

V usage is TRBV27 and J usage is TRBJ2-6; tentatively, D is TRBD1 (6 bases). CDR3 size: 19 residues. V gave up 6 bases and J gave up 0 bases, with 21 bases separating them. The V gene's germline CDR1 is MNHEY and CDR2 SMNVEV (reference sequence). The CDR3 sequence is CASSRVQGASYSGANVLTF. The CDR3 DNA is TGTGCCAGCAGCCGCGTACAGGGAGCGTCTTACTCTGGGGCCAACGTCCTGACTTTC. Drawing the rest from reference TRBV27 and TRBJ2-6, the complete variable domain is EAQVTQNPRYLITVTGKKLTVTCSQNMNHEYMSWYRQDPGLGLRQIYYSMNVEVTDKGDVPEGYKVSRKEKRNFPLILESPSPNQTSLYFCASSRVQGASYSGANVLTFGAGSRLTVL.

The chain couples TRBV2 to TRBJ2-5, with D possibly TRBD2 on 5 matching bases. Germline-derived CDR1 and CDR2 are SNHLY and FYNNEI. Trimming pared 6 bases from V and 5 bases from J, leaving 13 bases between. This CDR3 comprises 13 residues. The CDR3 loop is CASRADFGETQYF. The CDR3 DNA reads as TGTGCCAGCAGGGCGGACTTTGGCGAGACCCAGTACTTC.

V and J are TRBV7-2 and TRBJ1-5, with D possibly TRBD1 on 5 matching bases. With 5 bases removed from V and 6 bases from J, the gap between germline ends came to 17 bases. CDR1 is SGHTA, CDR2 FQGNSA, per germline. This CDR3 contains 15 residues. CDR3 DNA: TGTGCCAGCAGCCCTGCGGGGCCGACACTTCAGCCCCAGCATTTT. It is translated as CASSPAGPTLQPQHF.

This chain links TRBV19 with TRBJ1-1; no definite D call. V lost 8 bases and J 5 bases, leaving 9 bases between the germline ends. The CDR3 consists of 11 residues. Per germline, CDR1 LNHDA and CDR2 SQIVND (reference sequence). CDR3 coding DNA: TGTGCCAGTGGGGTGGAGACTGAAGCTTTCTTT. Protein product: CASGVETEAFF.

V usage is TRBV6-1 and J usage is TRBJ1-1; 9 nucleotides align to TRBD1. After removal of 1 base from V and 4 bases from J, the junction contained 4 bases not matched to a gene. This CDR3 has 15 amino acids. The V gene's germline CDR1 is MNHNS and CDR2 SASEGT. CDR3 sequence: CASSEGTGVGTEAFF. The CDR3, as DNA: TGTGCCAGCAGTGAAGGGACAGGGGTTGGCACTGAAGCTTTCTTT.